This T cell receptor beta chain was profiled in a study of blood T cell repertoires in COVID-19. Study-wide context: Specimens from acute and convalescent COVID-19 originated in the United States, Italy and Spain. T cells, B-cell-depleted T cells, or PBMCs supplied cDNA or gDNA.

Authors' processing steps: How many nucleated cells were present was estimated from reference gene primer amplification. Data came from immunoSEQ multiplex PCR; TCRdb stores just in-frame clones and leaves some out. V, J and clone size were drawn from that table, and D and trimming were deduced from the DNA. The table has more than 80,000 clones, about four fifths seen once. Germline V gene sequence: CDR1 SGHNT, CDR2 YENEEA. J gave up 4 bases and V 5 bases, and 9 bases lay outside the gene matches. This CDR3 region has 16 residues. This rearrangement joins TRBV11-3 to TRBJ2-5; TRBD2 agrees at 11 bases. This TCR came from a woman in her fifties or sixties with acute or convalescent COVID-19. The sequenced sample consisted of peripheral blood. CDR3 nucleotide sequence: TGTGCCAGCAGCCGCCGGGTAGCGGGGGGGCCAGAGACCCAGTACTTC. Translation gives CASSRRVAGGPETQYF.